This TCR beta chain stems from a study of blood T cells in healthy people across ages. A second roughly 6 to 11 cycle PCR used barcoded and J-beta primers. TCRdb reanalysed the 5' RACE reads using MiXCR and keeps one entry per CDR3 protein. Counted here are 1.5 million or so distinct CDR3 sequences, 35% to 45% occurring once; the ten biggest clones make up roughly 7.7%. CDR3 length equals 14 residues. The germline V gene encodes CDR1 WNHNN and CDR2 SYGVQD (reference sequence). Sequences were obtained from blood. The source is a woman aged 18-30 years in good health. J is TRBJ2-2 and V is TRBV10-1; perhaps TRBD1 as D (6 bases). CDR3 bases: TGCGCTTCGCGCCGGGACACGAACACCGGGGAGCTGTTTTTT. Amino acids: CASRRDTNTGELFF.